This entry lists 15 T cell receptor beta chains sequenced from one sample in a study of blood T cells in healthy people across ages. A J-beta primer mix and a sample-barcoded 5' primer were used in a second PCR of roughly 7 to 12 cycles. TCRdb called the 5' RACE reads again in MiXCR, with one record for every CDR3 protein. Of about 760,000 distinct CDR3 sequences listed, about 61% are singletons. Sequencing was carried out using blood. These receptors were collected from a man aged 40-50 years in good health.

The gene calls are TRBV7-2 and TRBJ1-2, with a tentative D call TRBD1 (6 bases). The CDR3 has 15 residues. Germline V gene sequence: CDR1 SGHTA, CDR2 FQGNSA. Trimming shortened V by 5 bases and J by 6 bases, and 19 bases separated the two germline ends. For the CDR3, the DNA is TGTGCCAGCAGCCCACCCCCAGGGGATCGTCATGGCTACACCTTC. It translates to CASSPPPGDRHGYTF.

The V call is TRBV29-1, the J call TRBJ2-1, with D possibly being TRBD1 or TRBD2 (5 bases each). The CDR3 runs 15 residues. Germline CDR1 is SQVTM and CDR2 is ANQGSEA. The V end was cut by 6 bases, the J end by 6 bases, with 21 bases between. The CDR3, as DNA: TGCAGCGTCGATCGGCCCGGGACCGTTTTCAATGAGCAGTTCTTC. Amino acids: CSVDRPGTVFNEQFF.

The V call is TRBV4-2, the J call TRBJ2-3; D is possibly TRBD2 (6 bases). V was cut by 0 bases and J by 1 base, with 14 bases left in between. This CDR3 region has 17 residues. The V gene's germline CDR1 is LGHNA and CDR2 YNFKEQ. In DNA form, the CDR3 reads TGTGCCAGCAGCCAAGATGGTTCGGGCGGGGGCACAGATACGCAGTATTTT. This sequence encodes CASSQDGSGGGTDTQYF.

The chain carries TRBV18 and TRBJ2-4; a weak D match, TRBD2 (6 bases). The CDR3 runs to 15 residues. Trimming pared 0 bases from V and 1 base from J, leaving 7 bases between. Per germline, CDR1 KGHSH and CDR2 LQKENI. CDR3 DNA sequence: TGTGCCAGCTCACCACCTCGGGGGGCCAAAAACATTCAGTACTTC. The encoded protein is CASSPPRGAKNIQYF.

This sequence joins TRBV16 and TRBJ1-5; the D gene is possibly TRBD1 (6 bases). Looked up from germline, CDR1 is KGHSY and CDR2 is FQNENV. The CDR3 runs to 15 residues. Between the trimmed V and J ends, which lost 5 bases and 0 bases, there was a span of 11 bases. The CDR3 sequence: CASSSNRASNQPQHF. The CDR3 DNA sequence: TGTGCCAGCAGCTCGAACAGGGCTAGCAATCAGCCCCAGCATTTT. Combining the CDR3 with reference TRBV16 and TRBJ1-5 gives the whole variable domain GEEVAQTPKHLVRGEGQKAKLYCAPIKGHSYVFWYQQVLKNEFKFLISFQNENVFDETGMPKERFSAKCLPNSPCSLEIQATKLEDSAVYFCASSSNRASNQPQHFGDGTRLSIL.

This chain connects TRBV12-3 or TRBV12-4 to TRBJ1-5; unclear D gene. Trimming cost V 6 bases and J 0 bases, with 15 bases left between them. This CDR3 has 16 amino acids. The CDR3 DNA reads TGTGCCAGCAGGGTGGGCAGCACTTATAGCAATCAGCCCCAGCATTTT. Encoded protein: CASRVGSTYSNQPQHF.

The chain joins TRBV24-1 to TRBJ1-5, with TRBD1 matching 8 bases. Losses at the gene ends were 11 bases for V and 2 bases for J; bases not matched to a gene: 10. Per the germline V gene, CDR1 is KGHDR and CDR2 is SFDVKD. The CDR3 is made up of 15 amino acids. DNA for the CDR3: TGTGCCAGGCTAGACAGGGGAGAGGGCAATCAGCCCCAGCATTTT. Translated: CARLDRGEGNQPQHF.

This clonotype was recorded at least ten times. The CDR3 loop reads CASSLIAGASTDTQYF. The CDR3, as DNA: TGTGCCAGCAGTTTAATTGCCGGGGCGAGCACAGATACGCAGTATTTT. The rearrangement links TRBV27 to TRBJ2-3; possibly TRBD1 or TRBD2 for D (5 bases each). The CDR3 sequence is 16 residues long. Trimming pared 2 bases from V and 0 bases from J, leaving 12 bases between. The germline V gene encodes CDR1 MNHEY and CDR2 SMNVEV (reference sequence).

There are a few counts of this clonotype. The chain recombines TRBV20-1 with TRBJ2-1; D is unclear. The CDR3 is 12 amino acids. Germline V gene lookup returns CDR1 DFQATT and CDR2 SNEGSKA (reference sequence). Trimming stripped 0 bases from V and 7 bases from J, with 7 bases between. CDR3 sequence (DNA): TGCAGTGCTAGAGAACTGGGGAATGAGCAGTTCTTC. Translating it yields CSARELGNEQFF.

The genes are TRBV28 and TRBJ2-7; weak D call: TRBD1 (6 bases). CDR3 length: 14 residues. Trimming cost V 1 base and J 6 bases, with 13 bases left between them. Germline CDR1 and CDR2: MDHEN and SYDVKM. This CDR3 is CASSLLGARFEQYF. CDR3 bases: TGTGCCAGCAGTTTATTGGGGGCCCGCTTCGAGCAGTACTTC.

V usage is TRBV4-1 and J usage is TRBJ2-1, with 9 bases that match TRBD2. CDR3 size: 16 residues. Looked up from germline, CDR1 is MGHRA and CDR2 is YSYEKL. The ends lost 2 bases at V and 4 bases at J; junction bases unmatched: 6. CDR3 DNA: TGCGCCAGCAGCCAACCCCTAGCGGGGAAGTACAATGAGCAGTTCTTC. Encoded protein: CASSQPLAGKYNEQFF.

The rearrangement links TRBV6-5 to TRBJ1-4, with D perhaps TRBD1 (6 bases). V dropped 2 bases and J dropped 5 bases, with 15 bases sitting between them. The CDR3 totals 16 residues. Germline V gene lookup returns CDR1 MNHEY and CDR2 SVGAGI. This CDR3 is CASSYNRVGRNEKLFF. In DNA, the CDR3 is TGTGCCAGCAGTTACAACAGGGTGGGGAGAAATGAAAAACTGTTTTTT.

This clonotype was counted a few times. The chain combines TRBV7-8 with TRBJ2-7; maybe TRBD2 (6 bases). Germline V gives CDR1 SGHVS, CDR2 FQNEAQ. The V end lost 4 bases, the J end lost 6 bases, and 16 bases lay between the germline ends. The CDR3 runs 14 residues. CDR3 region: CASSSILGAGEQYF. DNA for the CDR3: TGTGCCAGCAGCTCCATACTAGGAGCGGGCGAGCAGTACTTC.

In its sample, this clonotype was seen many times. This chain joins TRBV6-2 or TRBV6-3 and TRBJ2-7; 8 positions agree with TRBD1. The germline gives CDR1 MNHEY, CDR2 SVGEGT. The CDR3 is made up of 14 amino acids. V gave up 5 bases and J gave up 7 bases; unmatched junction bases: 10. CDR3 residues: CASSRQGSYNEQYF. CDR3 DNA: TGTGCCAGCAGTCGACAGGGGTCCTACAATGAGCAGTACTTC.

This clonotype occurred a few times. The junction differs from germline at one of its ends, possibly a read error. The chain is built from TRBV7-7 and TRBJ2-3; D might be TRBD1 or TRBD2, each matching 5 bases. Germline CDR1 SSHAT, CDR2 FNYEAQ (reference sequence). This CDR3 has 13 residues. For the CDR3, the DNA is TGTGCTAGCAGCTTATATGGGGGAGATACGCAGTATTTT. This sequence encodes CASSLYGGDTQYF.